This is a list of T cell receptor beta chains from one sample in a study of Graves' ophthalmopathy and Graves' hyperthyroidism. A single record per CDR3 protein comes from TCRdb applying MiXCR to the multiplex PCR reads. Among about 500,000 distinct CDR3 sequences listed, approximately 37% were seen once. Sequencing was performed on peripheral blood or thyroid tissue (not recorded which). The receptors originated from an adult man with Graves' hyperthyroidism. The CDR3 runs from the conserved cysteine through the conserved F or W. A D gene is named only where the DNA matches it firmly. Where a row states a size, it is once, few, many or the class of an expanded clone; other rows omit it.

>TRBD1|13|TRBJ1-5|many|TRBV20-1
CSADRGSGQPQHF
TGCAGTGCTGACAGGGGATCGGGACAGCCCCAGCATTTT
>.|15|TRBJ2-6|many|TRBV19
CASSIALSGANVLTF
TGTGCCAGTAGTATCGCACTCTCTGGGGCCAACGTCCTGACTTTC
>TRBD1|11|TRBJ1-2|once|TRBV29-1
CSVLTGNGYTF
TGCAGCGTACTGACAGGGAACGGCTACACCTTC
>TRBD1|14|TRBJ1-2|many|TRBV12-3/TRBV12-4
CASSGDRISHGYTF
TGTGCCAGCAGTGGGGACAGGATCTCCCATGGCTACACCTTC
>.|15|TRBJ1-6|many|TRBV2
CASSPRTSGASPLHF
TGTGCCAGCAGCCCCCGAACCTCAGGGGCCTCACCCCTCCACTTT
>TRBD1|14|TRBJ1-1|many|TRBV29-1
CSVEGRTGGTEAFF
TGCAGCGTTGAAGGCCGGACAGGGGGCACTGAAGCTTTCTTT
>.|12|TRBJ2-2|many|TRBV7-3
CASSFNSGELFF
TGTGCCAGCAGCTTTAACAGTGGGGAGCTGTTTTTT
>TRBD1|15|TRBJ1-6|.|TRBV7-3
CASSSSGTGTSPLHF
TGTGCCAGCAGCTCGTCCGGGACAGGGACTTCACCCCTCCACTTT
>.|15|TRBJ2-2|few|TRBV4-1
CASSQVGSGTGELFF
TGCGCCAGCAGCCAAGTCGGCAGTGGCACCGGGGAGCTGTTTTTT
>.|13|TRBJ2-3|few|TRBV7-2
CASSAVSTDTQYF
TGTGCCAGCTCAGCGGTTAGCACAGATACGCAGTATTTT
>.|13|TRBJ1-5|many|TRBV10-2
CASTPGDNQPQHF
TGCGCCAGCACCCCCGGGGACAATCAGCCCCAGCATTTT
>.|15|TRBJ2-2|.|TRBV10-3
CASSEGSSYTGELFF
TGTGCCAGCAGTGAAGGCAGTTCTTACACCGGGGAGCTGTTTTTT
>TRBD1|12|TRBJ2-5|.|TRBV29-1
CSADRGGETQYF
TGCAGCGCCGACAGGGGGGGGGAGACCCAGTACTTC
>.|14|TRBJ2-2|many|TRBV12-3/TRBV12-4
CASSLLDLAGELFF
TGTGCCAGCAGTTTGTTAGATCTCGCCGGGGAGCTGTTTTTT
>TRBD1|16|TRBJ1-1|many|TRBV5-8
CASSLAEVTGATEAFF
TGTGCCAGCAGCTTGGCCGAGGTGACAGGGGCCACTGAAGCTTTCTTT
>TRBD1|15|TRBJ1-5|.|TRBV7-9
CASSAPGQGFQPQHF
TGTGCCAGCAGCGCACCGGGACAGGGTTTCCAGCCCCAGCATTTT
>TRBD1|16|TRBJ1-2|many|TRBV5-5
CASSLLGTGEGYGYTF
TGTGCCAGCAGCCTCCTTGGGACAGGGGAAGGCTATGGCTACACCTTC
>.|10|TRBJ1-1|.|TRBV29-1
CSVEVRGAFF
TGCAGCGTTGAAGTGAGGGGAGCTTTCTTT
>.|15|TRBJ1-4|.|TRBV7-9
CASSLALQGNEKLFF
TGTGCCAGCAGCTTAGCGTTGCAGGGCAATGAAAAACTGTTTTTT
>TRBD2|14|TRBJ2-2|.|TRBV5-1
CASSRGSDTGELFF
TGCGCCAGCAGCCGCGGGAGCGACACCGGGGAGCTGTTTTTT
>.|15|TRBJ2-2|.|TRBV7-9
CASSFRGGDTGELFF
TGTGCCAGCAGCTTTAGAGGTGGGGACACCGGGGAGCTGTTTTTT
>.|17|TRBJ1-1|once|TRBV24-1
CASSSGQLRAMNTEAFF
TGTGCCAGCAGTTCTGGGCAGCTGAGAGCAATGAACACTGAAGCTTTCTTT
>TRBD1|15|TRBJ1-5|.|TRBV20-1
CSARPGQGFNQPQHF
TGCAGTGCTAGGCCGGGACAGGGATTCAATCAGCCCCAGCATTTT
>.|14|TRBJ2-7|.|TRBV3-1
CASSQGLALYEQYF
TGTGCCAGCAGCCAAGGGCTAGCGCTCTACGAGCAGTACTTC
>TRBD2|14|TRBJ2-5|many|TRBV27
CASSLSGTMETQYF
TGTGCCAGCAGTTTATCAGGGACTATGGAGACCCAGTACTTC
>.|16|TRBJ2-5|.|TRBV7-2
CASSRFQGWEQETQYF
TGTGCCAGCAGCCGATTCCAGGGGTGGGAGCAAGAGACCCAGTACTTC